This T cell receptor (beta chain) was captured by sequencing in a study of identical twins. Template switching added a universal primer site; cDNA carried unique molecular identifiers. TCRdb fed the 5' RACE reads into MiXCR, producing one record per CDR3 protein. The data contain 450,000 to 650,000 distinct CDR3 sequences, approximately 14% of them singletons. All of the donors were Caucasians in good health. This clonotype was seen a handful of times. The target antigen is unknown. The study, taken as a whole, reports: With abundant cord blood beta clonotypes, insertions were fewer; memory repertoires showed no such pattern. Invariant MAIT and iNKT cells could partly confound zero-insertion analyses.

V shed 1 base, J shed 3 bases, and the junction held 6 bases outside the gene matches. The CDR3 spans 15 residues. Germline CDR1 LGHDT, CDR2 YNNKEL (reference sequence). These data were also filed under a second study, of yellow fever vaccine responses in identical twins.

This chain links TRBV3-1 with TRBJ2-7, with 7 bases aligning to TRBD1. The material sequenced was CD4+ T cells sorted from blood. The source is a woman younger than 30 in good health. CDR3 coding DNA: TGTGCCAGCAGCCAAGGACCGACAGGGAACTACGAGCAGTACGTC. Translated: CASSQGPTGNYEQYV.